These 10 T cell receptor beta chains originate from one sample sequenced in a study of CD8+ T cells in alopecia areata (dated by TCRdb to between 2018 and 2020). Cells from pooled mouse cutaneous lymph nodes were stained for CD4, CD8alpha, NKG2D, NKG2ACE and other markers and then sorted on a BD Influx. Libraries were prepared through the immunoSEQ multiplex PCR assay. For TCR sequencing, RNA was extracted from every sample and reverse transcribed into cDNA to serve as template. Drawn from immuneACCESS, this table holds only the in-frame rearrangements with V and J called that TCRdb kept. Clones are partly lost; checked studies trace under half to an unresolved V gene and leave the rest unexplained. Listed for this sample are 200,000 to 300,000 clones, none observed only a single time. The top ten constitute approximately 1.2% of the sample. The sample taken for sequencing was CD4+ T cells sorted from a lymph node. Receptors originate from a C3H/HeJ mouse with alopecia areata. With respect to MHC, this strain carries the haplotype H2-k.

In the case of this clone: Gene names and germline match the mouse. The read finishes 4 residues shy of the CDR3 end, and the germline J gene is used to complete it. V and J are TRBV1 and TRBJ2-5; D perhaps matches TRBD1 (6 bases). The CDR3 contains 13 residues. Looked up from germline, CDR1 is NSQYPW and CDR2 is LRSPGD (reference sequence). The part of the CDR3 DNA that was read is TGCACCTGCAGTGTACAGAGGGGGGAC. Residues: CTCSVQRGD. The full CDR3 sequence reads CTCSVQRGDTQYF.

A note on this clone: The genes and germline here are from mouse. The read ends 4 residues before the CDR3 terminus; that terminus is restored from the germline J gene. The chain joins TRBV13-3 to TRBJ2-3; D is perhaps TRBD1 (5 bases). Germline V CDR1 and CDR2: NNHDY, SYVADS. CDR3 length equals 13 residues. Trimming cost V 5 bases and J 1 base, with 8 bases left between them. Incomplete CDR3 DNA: TGTGCCAGCAGGGTGACAGGTGCAGAA. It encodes CASRVTGAE. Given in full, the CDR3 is CASRVTGAETLYF.

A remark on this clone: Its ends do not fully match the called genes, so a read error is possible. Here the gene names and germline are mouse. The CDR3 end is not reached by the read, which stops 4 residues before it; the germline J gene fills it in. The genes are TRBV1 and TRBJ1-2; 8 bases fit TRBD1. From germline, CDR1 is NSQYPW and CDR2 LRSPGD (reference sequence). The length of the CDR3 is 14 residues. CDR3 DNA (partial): TGCACCTGCAGGGCAGGGGGCGCTGACTCC. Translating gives CTCRAGGADS. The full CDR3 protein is CTCRAGGADSDYTF.

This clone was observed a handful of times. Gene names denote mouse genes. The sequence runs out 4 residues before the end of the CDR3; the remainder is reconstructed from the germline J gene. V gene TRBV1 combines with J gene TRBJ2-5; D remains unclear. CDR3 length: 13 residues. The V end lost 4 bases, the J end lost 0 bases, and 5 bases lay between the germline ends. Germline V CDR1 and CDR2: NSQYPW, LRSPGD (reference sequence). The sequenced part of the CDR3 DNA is TGCACCTGCAGTGGACTTAACCAAGAC. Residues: CTCSGLNQD. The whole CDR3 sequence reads CTCSGLNQDTQYF.

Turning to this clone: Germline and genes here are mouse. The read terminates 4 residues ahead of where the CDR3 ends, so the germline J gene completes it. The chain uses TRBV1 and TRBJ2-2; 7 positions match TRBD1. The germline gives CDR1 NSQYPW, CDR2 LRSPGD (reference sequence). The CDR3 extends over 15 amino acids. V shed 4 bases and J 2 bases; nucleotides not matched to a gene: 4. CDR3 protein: CTCSGQGGNTGQLYF. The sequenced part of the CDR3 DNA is TGCACCTGCAGTGGACAGGGAGGGAACACCGGG.

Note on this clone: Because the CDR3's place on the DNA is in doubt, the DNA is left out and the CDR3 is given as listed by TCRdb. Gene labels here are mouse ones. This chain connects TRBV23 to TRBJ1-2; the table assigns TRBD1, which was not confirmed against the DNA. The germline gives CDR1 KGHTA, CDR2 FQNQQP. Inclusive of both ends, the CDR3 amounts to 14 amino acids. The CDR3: CAPAETKANSDYTF.

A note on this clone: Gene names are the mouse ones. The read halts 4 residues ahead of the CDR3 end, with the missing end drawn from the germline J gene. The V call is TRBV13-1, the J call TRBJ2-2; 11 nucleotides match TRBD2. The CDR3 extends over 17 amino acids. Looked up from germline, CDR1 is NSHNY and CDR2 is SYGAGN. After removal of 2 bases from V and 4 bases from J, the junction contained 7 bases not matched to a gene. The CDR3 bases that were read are TGTGCCAGCAGTGACCTCTGGACTGGGGGGACCACCGGG. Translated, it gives CASSDLWTGGTTG. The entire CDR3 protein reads CASSDLWTGGTTGQLYF.

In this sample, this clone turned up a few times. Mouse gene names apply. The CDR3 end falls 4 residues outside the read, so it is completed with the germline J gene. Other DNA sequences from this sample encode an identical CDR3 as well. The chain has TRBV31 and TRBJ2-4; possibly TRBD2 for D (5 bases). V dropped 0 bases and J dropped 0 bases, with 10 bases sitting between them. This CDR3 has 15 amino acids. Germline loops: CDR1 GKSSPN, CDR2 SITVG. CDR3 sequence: CAWSLVWESQNTLYF. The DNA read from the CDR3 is TGTGCCTGGAGTCTGGTCTGGGAGAGTCAAAAC.

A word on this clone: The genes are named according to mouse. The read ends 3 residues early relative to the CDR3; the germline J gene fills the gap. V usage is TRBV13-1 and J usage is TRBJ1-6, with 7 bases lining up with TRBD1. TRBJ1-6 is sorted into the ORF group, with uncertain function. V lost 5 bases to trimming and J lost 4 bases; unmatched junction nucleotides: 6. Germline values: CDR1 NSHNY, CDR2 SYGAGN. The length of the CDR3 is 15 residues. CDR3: CASSAAGQYNSPLYF. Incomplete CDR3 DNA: TGTGCCAGCAGCGCTGCGGGACAGTATAATTCGCCC.

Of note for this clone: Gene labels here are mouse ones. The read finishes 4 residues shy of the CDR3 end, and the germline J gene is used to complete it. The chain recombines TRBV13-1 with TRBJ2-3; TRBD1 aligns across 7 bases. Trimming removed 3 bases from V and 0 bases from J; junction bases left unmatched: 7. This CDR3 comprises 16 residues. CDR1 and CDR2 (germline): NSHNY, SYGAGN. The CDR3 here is CASSGLGQTSAETLYF. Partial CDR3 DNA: TGTGCCAGCAGTGGGTTGGGACAGACTAGTGCAGAA.